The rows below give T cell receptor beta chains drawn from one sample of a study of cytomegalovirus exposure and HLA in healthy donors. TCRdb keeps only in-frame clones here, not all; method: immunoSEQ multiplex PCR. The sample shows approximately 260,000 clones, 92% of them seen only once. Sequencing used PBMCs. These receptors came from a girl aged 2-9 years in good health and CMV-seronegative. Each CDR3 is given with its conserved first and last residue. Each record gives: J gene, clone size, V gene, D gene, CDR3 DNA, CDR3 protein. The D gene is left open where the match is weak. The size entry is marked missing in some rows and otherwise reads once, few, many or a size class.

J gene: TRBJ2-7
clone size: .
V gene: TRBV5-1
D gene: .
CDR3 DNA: TGCGCCAGCAGCCCTGGGGATGGAGGGGTGCAGTACTTC
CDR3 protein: CASSPGDGGVQYF

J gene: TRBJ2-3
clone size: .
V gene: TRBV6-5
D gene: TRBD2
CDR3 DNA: TGTGCCAGCAGTTACTCGGGACTAGCGGGAGATACGCAGTATTTT
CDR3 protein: CASSYSGLAGDTQYF

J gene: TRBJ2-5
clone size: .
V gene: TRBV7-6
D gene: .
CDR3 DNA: TGTGCCAGCAGCTTTAACCTAAATCAAGAGACCCAGTACTTC
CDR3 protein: CASSFNLNQETQYF

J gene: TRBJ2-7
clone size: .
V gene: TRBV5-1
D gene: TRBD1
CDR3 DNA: TGCGCCAGCAGCTTGGGCCCCCGGGACAGTCTCTACGAGCAGTACTTC
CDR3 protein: CASSLGPRDSLYEQYF

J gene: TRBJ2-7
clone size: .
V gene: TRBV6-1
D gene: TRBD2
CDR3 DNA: TGTGCCAGCAGTGTAGCGGGACTAGCTCATTTCAGCTCCTACGAGCAGTACTTC
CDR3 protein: CASSVAGLAHFSSYEQYF

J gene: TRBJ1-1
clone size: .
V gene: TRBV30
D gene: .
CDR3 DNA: TGTGCCTGGAGTTCTGGGCGCGACACTGAAGCTTTCTTT
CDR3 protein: CAWSSGRDTEAFF

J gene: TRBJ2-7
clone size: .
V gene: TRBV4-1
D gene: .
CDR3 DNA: TGCGCCAGCAGCACGGACAGAGGGGCACTCTACGAGCAGTACTTC
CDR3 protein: CASSTDRGALYEQYF

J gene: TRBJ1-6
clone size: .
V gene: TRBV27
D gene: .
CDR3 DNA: TGTGCCAGCAGTTTATCTCCGAATTCACCCCTCCACTTT
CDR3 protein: CASSLSPNSPLHF

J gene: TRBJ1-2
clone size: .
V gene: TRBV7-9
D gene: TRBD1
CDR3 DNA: TGTTCCAGCAGCTCCCGGGACAGGGAGGGTGGCTACACCTTC
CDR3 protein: CSSSSRDREGGYTF

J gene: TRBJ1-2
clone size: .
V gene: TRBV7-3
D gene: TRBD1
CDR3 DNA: TGTGCCAGCAGCGAAGAGAGCGGACAGGGGACTGGCTACACCTTC
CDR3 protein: CASSEESGQGTGYTF

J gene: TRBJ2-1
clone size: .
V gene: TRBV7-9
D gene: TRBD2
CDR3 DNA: TGTGCCAGCAGCTCAGGAGGGCTAGCGGGAAAAGCTAATGAGCAGTTCTTC
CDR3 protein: CASSSGGLAGKANEQFF

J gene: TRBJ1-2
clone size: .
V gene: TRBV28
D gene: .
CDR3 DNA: TGTGCCAGCACCTCGATTGGTGGGGGACTGAACTATGGCTACACCTTC
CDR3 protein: CASTSIGGGLNYGYTF

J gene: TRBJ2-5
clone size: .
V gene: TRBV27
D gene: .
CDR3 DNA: TGTGCCAGCAGTTTTACGGGAGCGGAGACCCAGTACTTC
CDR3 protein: CASSFTGAETQYF

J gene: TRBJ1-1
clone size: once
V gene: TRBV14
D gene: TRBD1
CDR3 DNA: TGTGCCAGCAGCCGACAGGGGGACACTGAAGCTTTCTTT
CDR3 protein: CASSRQGDTEAFF

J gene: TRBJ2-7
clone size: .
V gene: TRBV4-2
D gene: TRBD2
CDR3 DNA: TGTGCCAGCAGCCAAGATCTCTCGGGAGGGCCCTACGAGCAGTACTTC
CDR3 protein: CASSQDLSGGPYEQYF

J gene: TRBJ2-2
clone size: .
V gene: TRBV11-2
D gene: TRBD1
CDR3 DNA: TGTGCCAGCAGCCTTCGGACAGGGGTCACCGGGGAGCTGTTTTTT
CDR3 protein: CASSLRTGVTGELFF

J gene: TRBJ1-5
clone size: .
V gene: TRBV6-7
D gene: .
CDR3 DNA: TGTGCCATCGGCGTCGCGGCAGGGAGGGATAGCAATCAGCCCCAGCATTTT
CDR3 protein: CAIGVAAGRDSNQPQHF

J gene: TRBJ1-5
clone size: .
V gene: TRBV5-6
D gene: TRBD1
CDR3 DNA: TGTGCCAGCAGCTTTTGGGACAGAGATCAGCCCCAGCATTTT
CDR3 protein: CASSFWDRDQPQHF

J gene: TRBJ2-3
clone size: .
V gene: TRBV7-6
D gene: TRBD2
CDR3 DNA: TGTGCCAGCAGCCCCCGAGCCCTAGCGGGGGGCCGCGATACGCAGTATTTT
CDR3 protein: CASSPRALAGGRDTQYF

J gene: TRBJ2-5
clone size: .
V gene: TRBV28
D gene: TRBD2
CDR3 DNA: TGTGCCAGCAGCCCCGGGGGGGGAGCCCAAGAGACCCAGTACTTC
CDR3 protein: CASSPGGGAQETQYF

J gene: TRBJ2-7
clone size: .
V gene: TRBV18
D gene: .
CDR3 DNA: TGTGCCAGCTCACCTCCAACTACAATCTCCTACGAGCAGTACTTC
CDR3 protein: CASSPPTTISYEQYF

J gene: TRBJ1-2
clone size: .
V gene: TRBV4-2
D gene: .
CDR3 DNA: TGTGCCAGCAGCCAAGGCAACAGGGTTGGCTACACCTTC
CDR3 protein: CASSQGNRVGYTF

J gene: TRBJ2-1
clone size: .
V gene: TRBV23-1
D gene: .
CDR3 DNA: TGCGCCAGTCCCTTCTTGTCGCGAGGATCCTACAATGAGCAGTTCTTC
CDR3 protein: CASPFLSRGSYNEQFF